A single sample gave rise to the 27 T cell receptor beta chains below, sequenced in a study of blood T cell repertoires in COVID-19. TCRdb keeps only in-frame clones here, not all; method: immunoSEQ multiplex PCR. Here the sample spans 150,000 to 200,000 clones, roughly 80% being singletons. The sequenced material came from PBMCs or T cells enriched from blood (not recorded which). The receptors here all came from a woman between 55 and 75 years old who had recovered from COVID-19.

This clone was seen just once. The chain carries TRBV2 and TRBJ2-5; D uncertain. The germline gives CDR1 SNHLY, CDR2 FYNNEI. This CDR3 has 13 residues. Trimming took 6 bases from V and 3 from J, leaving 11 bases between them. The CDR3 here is CASSSGPKETQYF. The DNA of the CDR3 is TGTGCCAGCAGCTCGGGTCCCAAAGAGACCCAGTACTTC.

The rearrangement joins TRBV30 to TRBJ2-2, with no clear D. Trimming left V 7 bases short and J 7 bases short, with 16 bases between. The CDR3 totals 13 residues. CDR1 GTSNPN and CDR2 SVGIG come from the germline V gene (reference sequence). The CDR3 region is CALPSYRSGELFF. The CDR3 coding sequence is TGTGCCTTACCCTCATATAGGAGCGGGGAGCTGTTTTTT.

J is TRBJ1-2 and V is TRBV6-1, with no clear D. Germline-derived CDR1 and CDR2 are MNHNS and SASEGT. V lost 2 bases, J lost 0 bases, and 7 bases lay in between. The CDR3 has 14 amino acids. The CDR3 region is CASSEQITNYGYTF. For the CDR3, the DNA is TGTGCCAGCAGTGAACAGATAACTAACTATGGCTACACCTTC.

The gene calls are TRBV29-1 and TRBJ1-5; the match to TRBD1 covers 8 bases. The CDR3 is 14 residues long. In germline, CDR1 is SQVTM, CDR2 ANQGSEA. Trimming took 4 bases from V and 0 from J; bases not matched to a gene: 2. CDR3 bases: TGCAGCGTTGGTACAGGGGGTAGCAATCAGCCCCAGCATTTT. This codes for CSVGTGGSNQPQHF.

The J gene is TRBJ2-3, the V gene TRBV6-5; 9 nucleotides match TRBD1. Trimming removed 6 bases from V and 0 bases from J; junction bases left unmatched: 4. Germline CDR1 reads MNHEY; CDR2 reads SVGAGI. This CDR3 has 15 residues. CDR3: CASSRGTGSTDTQYF. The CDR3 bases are TGTGCCAGCAGCCGAGGGACAGGGAGCACAGATACGCAGTATTTT.

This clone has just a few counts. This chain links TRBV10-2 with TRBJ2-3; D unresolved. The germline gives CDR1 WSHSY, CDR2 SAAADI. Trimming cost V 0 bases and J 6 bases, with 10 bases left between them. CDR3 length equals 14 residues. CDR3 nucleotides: TGCGCCAGCAGTGAGTCTGGTAGCTTGGATACGCAGTATTTT. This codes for CASSESGSLDTQYF.

The CDR3 nucleotides read TGCGCCAGCAGCCAAGATCCAGGCAGGGGGGCCAAAAACATTCAGTACTTC. Translating it yields CASSQDPGRGAKNIQYF. The J gene is TRBJ2-4, the V gene TRBV4-1; 7 bases agree with TRBD1. The J segment lost 1 base and the V segment lost 0 bases, leaving 6 bases of the junction unmatched. CDR1 is MGHRA and CDR2 is YSYEKL in the germline V gene. The CDR3 sequence is 17 residues long.

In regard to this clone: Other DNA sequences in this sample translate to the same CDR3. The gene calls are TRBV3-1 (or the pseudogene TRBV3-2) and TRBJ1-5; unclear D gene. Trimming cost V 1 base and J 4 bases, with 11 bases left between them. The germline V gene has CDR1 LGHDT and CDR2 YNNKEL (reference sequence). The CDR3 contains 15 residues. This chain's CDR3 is CASSQGSGINQPQHF. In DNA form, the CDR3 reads TGTGCCAGCAGCCAAGGGTCAGGAATAAATCAGCCCCAGCATTTT.

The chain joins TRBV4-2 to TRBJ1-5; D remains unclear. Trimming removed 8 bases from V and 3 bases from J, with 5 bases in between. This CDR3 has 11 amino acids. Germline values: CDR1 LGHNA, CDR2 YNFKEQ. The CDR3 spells CASGDNQPQHF. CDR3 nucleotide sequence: TGTGCCAGCGGAGACAATCAGCCCCAGCATTTT.

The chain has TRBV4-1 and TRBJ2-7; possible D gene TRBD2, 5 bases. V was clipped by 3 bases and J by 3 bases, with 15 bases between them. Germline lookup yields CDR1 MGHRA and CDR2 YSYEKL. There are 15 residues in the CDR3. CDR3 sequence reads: CASSHNRGSGYEQYF. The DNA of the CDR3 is TGCGCCAGCAGCCATAATCGGGGTTCGGGCTACGAGCAGTACTTC.

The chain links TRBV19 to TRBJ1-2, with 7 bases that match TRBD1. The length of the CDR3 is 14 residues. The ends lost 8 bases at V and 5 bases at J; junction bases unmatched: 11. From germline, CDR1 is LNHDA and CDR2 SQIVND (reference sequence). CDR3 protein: CASGRPGQRYGYTF. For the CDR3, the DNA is TGTGCCAGTGGAAGGCCGGGACAGCGATATGGCTACACCTTC.

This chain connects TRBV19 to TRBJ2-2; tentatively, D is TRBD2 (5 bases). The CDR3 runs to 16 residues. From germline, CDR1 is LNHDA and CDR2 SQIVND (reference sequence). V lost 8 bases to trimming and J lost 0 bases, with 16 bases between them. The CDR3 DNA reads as TGTGCCAGTGCCCGCGGACTTCCCTCGAACACCGGGGAGCTGTTTTTT. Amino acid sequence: CASARGLPSNTGELFF. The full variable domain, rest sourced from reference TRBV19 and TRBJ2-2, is DGGITQSPKYLFRKEGQNVTLSCEQNLNHDAMYWYRQDPGQGLRLIYYSQIVNDFQKGDIAEGYSVSREKKESFPLTVTSAQKNPTAFYLCASARGLPSNTGELFFGEGSRLTVL.

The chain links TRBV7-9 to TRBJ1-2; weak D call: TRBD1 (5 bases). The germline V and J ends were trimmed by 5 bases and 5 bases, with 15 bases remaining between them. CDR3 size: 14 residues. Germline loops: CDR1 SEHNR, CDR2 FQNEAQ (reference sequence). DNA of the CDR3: TGTGCCAGCAGCACGACGACAGTGGGGTATGGCTACACCTTC. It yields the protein CASSTTTVGYGYTF.

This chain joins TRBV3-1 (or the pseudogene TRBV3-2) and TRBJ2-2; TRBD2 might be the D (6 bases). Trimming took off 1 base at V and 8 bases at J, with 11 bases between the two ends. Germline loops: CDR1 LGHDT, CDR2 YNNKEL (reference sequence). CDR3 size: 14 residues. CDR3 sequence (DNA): TGTGCCAGCAGCCAAGGCGGGGCGGGGGGGGAGCTGTTTTTT. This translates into CASSQGGAGGELFF.

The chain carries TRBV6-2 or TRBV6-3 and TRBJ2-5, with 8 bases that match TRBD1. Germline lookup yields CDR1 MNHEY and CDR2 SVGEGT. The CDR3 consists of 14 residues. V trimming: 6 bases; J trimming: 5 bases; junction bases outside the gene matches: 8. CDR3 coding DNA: TGTGCCAGCAGCCCTCCAGGGGGCGGTGAGACCCAGTACTTC. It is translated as CASSPPGGGETQYF.

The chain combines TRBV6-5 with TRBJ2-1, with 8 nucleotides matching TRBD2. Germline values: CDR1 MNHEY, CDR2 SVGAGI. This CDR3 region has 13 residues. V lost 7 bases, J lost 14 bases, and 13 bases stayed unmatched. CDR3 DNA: TGTGCCAGCATCAATCCTAGCGGGTATATTAAGTTCTTC. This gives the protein CASINPSGYIKFF.

DNA of the CDR3: TGTGCCAGCAGCGCATCAACAGGGTCTAACTATGGCTACACCTTC. Its protein product is CASSASTGSNYGYTF. The chain has TRBV9 and TRBJ1-2; D perhaps matches TRBD1 (6 bases). CDR3 size: 15 residues. Per the germline V gene, CDR1 is SGDLS and CDR2 is YYNGEE. V gave up 3 bases and J gave up 0 bases, with 12 bases separating them.

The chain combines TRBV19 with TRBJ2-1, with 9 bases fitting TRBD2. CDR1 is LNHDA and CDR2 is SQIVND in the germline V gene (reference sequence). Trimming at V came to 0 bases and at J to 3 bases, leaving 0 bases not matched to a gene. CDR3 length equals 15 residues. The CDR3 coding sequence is TGTGCCAGTAGTATAGAAGCGGGGGGCTACAATGAGCAGTTCTTC. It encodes CASSIEAGGYNEQFF.

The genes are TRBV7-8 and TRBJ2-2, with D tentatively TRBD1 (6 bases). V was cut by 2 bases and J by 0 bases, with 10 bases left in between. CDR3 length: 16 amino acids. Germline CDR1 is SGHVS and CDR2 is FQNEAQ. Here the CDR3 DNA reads TGTGCCAGCAGCTTAATTGGGGGCCCGAACACCGGGGAGCTGTTTTTT. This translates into CASSLIGGPNTGELFF.

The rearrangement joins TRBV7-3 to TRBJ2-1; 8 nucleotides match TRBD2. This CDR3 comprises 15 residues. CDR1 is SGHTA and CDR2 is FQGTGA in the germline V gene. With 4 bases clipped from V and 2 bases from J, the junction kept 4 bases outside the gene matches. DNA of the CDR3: TGTGCCAGCAGCTCCAGCGGGGGAACCTACAATGAGCAGTTCTTC. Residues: CASSSSGGTYNEQFF.

The CDR3 bases are TGTGCCACCAGTGATTTGCTTGGGATTGGGAAGGGCAGGAGGAAGTACCAAGAGACCCAGTACTTC. It specifies CATSDLLGIGKGRRKYQETQYF. The genes are TRBV24-1 and TRBJ2-5, with D possibly TRBD2 on 5 matching bases. The CDR3 runs to 22 residues. Between the trimmed V and J ends, which lost 0 bases and 0 bases, there was a span of 28 bases. Germline CDR1 KGHDR, CDR2 SFDVKD.

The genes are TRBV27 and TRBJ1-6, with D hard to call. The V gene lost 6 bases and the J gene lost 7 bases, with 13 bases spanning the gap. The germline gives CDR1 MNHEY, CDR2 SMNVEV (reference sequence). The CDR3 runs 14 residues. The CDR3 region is CASSPAVGNSPLHF. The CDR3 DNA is TGTGCCAGCAGCCCAGCGGTGGGAAATTCACCCCTCCACTTT.

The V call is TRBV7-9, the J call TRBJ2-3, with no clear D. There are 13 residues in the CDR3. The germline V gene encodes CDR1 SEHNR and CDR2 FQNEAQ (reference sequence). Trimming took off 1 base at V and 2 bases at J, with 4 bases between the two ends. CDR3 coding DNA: TGTGCCAGCAGCTTAGTCAACACAGATACGCAGTATTTT. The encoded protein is CASSLVNTDTQYF.

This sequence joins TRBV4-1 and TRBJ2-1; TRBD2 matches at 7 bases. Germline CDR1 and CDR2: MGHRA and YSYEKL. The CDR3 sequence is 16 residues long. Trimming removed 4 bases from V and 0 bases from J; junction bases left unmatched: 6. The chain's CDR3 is CASSLAGGSSYNEQFF. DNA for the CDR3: TGCGCCAGCAGCCTTGCCGGGGGGAGCTCCTACAATGAGCAGTTCTTC.

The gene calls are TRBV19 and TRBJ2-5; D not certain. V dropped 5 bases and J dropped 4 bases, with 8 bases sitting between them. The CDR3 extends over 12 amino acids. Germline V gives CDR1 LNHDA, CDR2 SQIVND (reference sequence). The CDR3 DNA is TGTGCCAGTAGTCTCGTTCCAGAGACCCAGTACTTC. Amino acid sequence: CASSLVPETQYF.

The CDR3 sequence is CASSPLSGNEQFF. The CDR3 nucleotides are TGTGCCAGCAGCCCCCTATCAGGGAATGAGCAGTTCTTC. The chain carries TRBV5-4 and TRBJ2-1; a weak D match, TRBD1 (5 bases). V was clipped by 4 bases and J by 7 bases, with 12 bases between them. CDR1 and CDR2 from the germline V gene are SGHNT and YYREEE (reference sequence). The CDR3 sequence is 13 residues long.

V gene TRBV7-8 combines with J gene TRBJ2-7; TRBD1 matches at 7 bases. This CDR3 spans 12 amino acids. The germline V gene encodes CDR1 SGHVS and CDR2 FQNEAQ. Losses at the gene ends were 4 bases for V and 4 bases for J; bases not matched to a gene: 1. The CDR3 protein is CASSSTGYEQYF. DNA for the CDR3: TGTGCCAGCAGCTCGACAGGGTACGAGCAGTACTTC.